The 13 T cell receptor beta chains in this list originate from one sample, sequenced in a study of blood T cell repertoires in COVID-19. This table comes from immunoSEQ multiplex PCR, and its TCRdb copy is limited to in-frame clones, with some not included. The repertoire consists of fewer than 500,000 clones, with roughly 90% occurring once and the leading ten covering 4% to 5.5%. Input material: peripheral blood. The receptor set was obtained from a woman between 25 and 40 years old with acute or convalescent COVID-19.

This sequence joins TRBV5-1 and TRBJ1-1, with 7 bases matching TRBD1. This CDR3 is 15 amino acids long. Germline loops: CDR1 SGHRS, CDR2 YFSETQ. Trimming took 1 base from V and 3 from J; bases not matched to a gene: 6. CDR3 nucleotide sequence: TGCGCCAGCAGCTTGTCCGGGACAGAATACACTGAAGCTTTCTTT. Protein sequence: CASSLSGTEYTEAFF.

The V and J genes are TRBV3-1 (or the pseudogene TRBV3-2) and TRBJ1-3, with D hard to call. Germline CDR1 is LGHDT and CDR2 is YNNKEL (reference sequence). The ends were cut back, 3 bases at V and 0 bases at J, with 6 bases in the middle. The CDR3 has 14 residues. CDR3 coding DNA: TGTGCCAGCAGCCAGGGAGTCTCTGGAAACACCATATATTTT. The encoded protein is CASSQGVSGNTIYF.

The J gene is TRBJ2-4, the V gene TRBV7-9; no clear D. The germline V gene encodes CDR1 SEHNR and CDR2 FQNEAQ (reference sequence). The CDR3 is 13 residues long. With 5 bases removed from V and 7 bases from J, the gap between germline ends came to 12 bases. The CDR3 protein is CASSPLTDNIQYF. The CDR3 DNA reads TGTGCCAGCAGCCCCCTGACTGACAACATTCAGTACTTC.

A single count supports this clone. This chain uses TRBV7-9 with TRBJ2-7, with D unresolved. The CDR3 runs to 14 residues. The germline gives CDR1 SEHNR, CDR2 FQNEAQ (reference sequence). Trimming left V 4 bases short and J 8 bases short, with 18 bases between. This CDR3 reads CASSSPTQLRKQYF. The CDR3 DNA reads TGTGCCAGCAGCTCCCCCACCCAACTCAGGAAGCAGTACTTC. The full variable domain, in which reference TRBV7-9 and TRBJ2-7 provide the parts outside the CDR3, is DTGVSQNPRHKITKRGQNVTFRCDPISEHNRLYWYRQTLGQGPEFLTYFQNEAQLEKSRLLSDRFSAERPKGSFSTLEIQRTEQGDSAMYLCASSSPTQLRKQYFGPGTRLTVT.

CDR3: CASSTGGYRVNEQFF. In DNA, the CDR3 is TGTGCCAGCAGCACAGGGGGCTATAGAGTCAATGAGCAGTTCTTC. This chain connects TRBV6-5 to TRBJ2-1; 9 bases are shared with TRBD1. With V trimmed by 6 bases and J by 6 bases, 9 bases remained unmatched. This CDR3 has 15 residues. Per the germline V gene, CDR1 is MNHEY and CDR2 is SVGAGI.

The chain joins TRBV2 to TRBJ1-2, with D possibly matching TRBD1 (5 bases). V was trimmed by 7 bases and J by 2 bases, leaving 14 bases between them. CDR3 length: 14 amino acids. Germline-derived CDR1 and CDR2 are SNHLY and FYNNEI. The DNA for the CDR3 is TGTGCCAGCATGCCCGTTAGGGGAAACTATGGCTACACCTTC. Translation: CASMPVRGNYGYTF.

The chain employs TRBV30 and TRBJ2-2; D not resolved. The V and J ends lost 2 bases and 6 bases respectively, with 13 bases between them. This CDR3 has 14 residues. Germline V gene lookup returns CDR1 GTSNPN and CDR2 SVGIG (reference sequence). The CDR3 DNA reads TGTGCCTGGAGTTCGGGTTTGTGGTCCGGGGAGCTGTTTTTT. Translating it yields CAWSSGLWSGELFF.

This chain connects TRBV7-2 to TRBJ1-6; maybe TRBD1 (6 bases). CDR3 length: 15 residues. Germline V gives CDR1 SGHTA, CDR2 FQGNSA. V lost 8 bases and J 10 bases, leaving 21 bases between the germline ends. CDR3 in DNA: TGTGCCAGCGCGATAGGGGGAATCATCGTGTCACCCCTCCACTTT. Encoded protein: CASAIGGIIVSPLHF.

The chain carries TRBV30 and TRBJ2-7; 10 nucleotides agree with TRBD1. Looked up from germline, CDR1 is GTSNPN and CDR2 is SVGIG (reference sequence). The CDR3 consists of 15 residues. After removal of 3 bases from V and 2 bases from J, the junction contained 7 bases not matched to a gene. CDR3 in amino acids: CAWRSGDRGPYEQYF. In DNA, the CDR3 is TGTGCCTGGAGATCGGGGGACAGGGGACCCTACGAGCAGTACTTC.

This clone turned up a few times. The genes are TRBV28 and TRBJ1-1, with D possibly TRBD1 on 5 matching bases. The CDR3 consists of 13 residues. V lost 2 bases and J 4 bases, leaving 8 bases between the germline ends. The germline V gene encodes CDR1 MDHEN and CDR2 SYDVKM. The DNA of the CDR3 is TGTGCCAGCAGTTTAACCGGGGGCACTGAAGCTTTCTTT. Residues: CASSLTGGTEAFF.

The chain uses TRBV28 and TRBJ2-2, with 10 bases matching TRBD2. V shed 4 bases and J 7 bases; nucleotides not matched to a gene: 6. The CDR3 consists of 15 residues. The germline V gene encodes CDR1 MDHEN and CDR2 SYDVKM. DNA for the CDR3: TGTGCCAGCAGTTCCAGCGGGGGGGTGGTCGGGGAGCTGTTTTTT. It yields the protein CASSSSGGVVGELFF.

This clone is a singleton in its sample. The V gene is TRBV3-1 (or the pseudogene TRBV3-2), the J gene TRBJ2-1, with 8 bases lining up with TRBD2. Germline-derived CDR1 and CDR2 are LGHDT and YNNKEL (reference sequence). Trimming at V came to 0 bases and at J to 6 bases, leaving 10 bases not matched to a gene. The CDR3 extends over 17 amino acids. CDR3 coding DNA: TGTGCCAGCAGCCAAGACCTAACGGGGGGGGACTTCAATGAGCAGTTCTTC. It codes for CASSQDLTGGDFNEQFF.

Remarks on this clone: The identical CDR3 is also encoded by other nucleotide sequences in the sample. V is TRBV11-2 and J is TRBJ2-7; the match to TRBD1 covers 9 bases. J was trimmed by 4 bases and V by 5 bases; bases with no gene match: 3. The CDR3 consists of 13 residues. In germline, CDR1 is SGHAT, CDR2 FQNNGV. DNA for the CDR3: TGTGCCAGCAGCCCGGGACAGGGTTACGAGCAGTACTTC. Protein sequence: CASSPGQGYEQYF.